This T cell receptor beta chain appears in the sequencing data of a study of T-cell reconstitution after alpha-beta-depleted transplantation in children. Preparation of the TCRbeta library involved a method that used unique molecular identifiers. Via MiXCR, TCRdb re-called the PCR reads, giving one row per CDR3 protein. The sample records fewer than 750,000 distinct CDR3 sequences, about 23% being singletons. This clonotype showed up many times. Trimming cost V 8 bases and J 4 bases, with 11 bases left between them. The CDR3 is 12 residues long. This receptor was obtained from a boy younger than two who had a stem cell transplant for acute myeloid leukemia, so the T cells may come from the graft donor. The chain is built from TRBV12-3 or TRBV12-4 and TRBJ2-5; no definite D call. The sequences come from PBMCs, mostly from graft donor cells, collected 360 days after TCRalphabeta/CD19-depleted stem cell transplant. The CDR3 protein is CASAFLVETQYF. In DNA form, the CDR3 reads TGTGCCAGCGCGTTCCTTGTAGAGACCCAGTACTTC.